This is a list of T cell receptor beta chains from one sample in a study of T cell repertoires in cytomegalovirus infection. These receptors are not linked to any known antigen. From the reads, TCRdb called clonotypes with MiXCR, one entry per CDR3 protein. This repertoire shows approximately 350,000 distinct CDR3 sequences, about a third found once; its top ten account for roughly 14%. Here the sequenced sample was cultured PBMCs, taken from culture after CMV antigen stimulation. These receptors all stem from a human donor in good health (CMV status not recorded). Some clones in this sample may be carry-over from other donors' samples. Each CDR3 is given with its conserved first and last residue. The D gene is left open where the match is weak. Size is omitted from some rows. Given values are once, few, many or a class for expanded clones.

V	D	J	size	DNA	CDR3
TRBV6-8	NA	TRBJ1-6	NA	TGTGCCAGCAGCCCAAATACTGACGGAGATAGCTCCTATAATTCACCCCTCCACTTT	CASSPNTDGDSSYNSPLHF
TRBV29-1	NA	TRBJ1-5	NA	TGCAGCGTTTCCATCAGCAATCAGCCCCAGCATTTT	CSVSISNQPQHF
TRBV6-5	TRBD2	TRBJ2-1	few	TGTGCCAGCAGTTACTCGGGCGGGAGTCCCAATGAGCAGTTCTTC	CASSYSGGSPNEQFF
TRBV28	NA	TRBJ1-2	NA	TGTGCCAGCAGGGAGGGGAACTATGGCTACACCTTC	CASREGNYGYTF
TRBV12-3/TRBV12-4	NA	TRBJ1-1	NA	TGTGCCAGCAGCCGACAGAGAACTGAAGCTTTCTTT	CASSRQRTEAFF
TRBV10-3	TRBD1	TRBJ1-1	few	TGTGCCACCTTAGACAGGGCGAACACTGAAGCTTTCTTT	CATLDRANTEAFF
TRBV10-3	NA	TRBJ2-7	NA	TGTGCCATCAGGGACCCGGGCCTCTACGAGCAGTACTTC	CAIRDPGLYEQYF
TRBV2	TRBD2	TRBJ2-1	NA	TGTGCCAGCAGGGCCGGGACTAGCGTCAATGAGCAGTTCTTC	CASRAGTSVNEQFF
TRBV2	NA	TRBJ2-1	few	TGTGCCAGCAGTCGTAATCGGGAGCAGTTCTTC	CASSRNREQFF
TRBV7-2	NA	TRBJ1-2	NA	TGTGCCAGCATCACACAGCTAACGGATGGCTACACCTTC	CASITQLTDGYTF
TRBV12-3/TRBV12-4	NA	TRBJ1-5	NA	TGTGCCAGCAGCCCCGGAGTTGGGGGCGAAATGGGTCAGCCCCAGCATTTT	CASSPGVGGEMGQPQHF
TRBV20-1	NA	TRBJ2-1	NA	TGCAGTGCTAGAGATACGGCTAGCGCGAAGTACAATGAGCAGTTCTTC	CSARDTASAKYNEQFF
TRBV18	TRBD1	TRBJ2-1	NA	TGTGCCAGCTCACCCAGGACAGGGGACCTTAACAATGAGCAGTTCTTC	CASSPRTGDLNNEQFF
TRBV27	TRBD2	TRBJ2-1	NA	TGTGCCAGCAGTCAGCCCGGGGGGACGGTCAATGAGCAGTTCTTC	CASSQPGGTVNEQFF
TRBV6-1	NA	TRBJ1-3	few	TGTGCCAGCAGTGATCCCAGCAGCCCCTCTGGAAACACCATATATTTT	CASSDPSSPSGNTIYF
TRBV6-5	NA	TRBJ1-1	NA	TGTGCCAGCAGTTCCCGACCAATATCGGGCACTGAAGCTTTCTTT	CASSSRPISGTEAFF
TRBV6-5	NA	TRBJ1-2	NA	TGTGCCAGCAAAGAGGGGGGAGCTAACTATGGCTACACCTTC	CASKEGGANYGYTF
TRBV20-1	NA	TRBJ2-5	NA	TGCAGTGCTAGAGATCCGACAGGTGGAGAGACCCAGTACTTC	CSARDPTGGETQYF
TRBV7-2	NA	TRBJ1-6	few	TGTGCCAGCAGCTATCTTGAGGAGAGGTCACCCCTCCACTTT	CASSYLEERSPLHF
TRBV7-2	NA	TRBJ2-5	large	TGTGCCAGCAACAAGCTTATGGAGACCCAGTACTTC	CASNKLMETQYF
TRBV7-2	NA	TRBJ2-3	few	TGTGCCAGCAGCTCGGTGCACACAGATACGCAGTATTTT	CASSSVHTDTQYF
TRBV7-6	NA	TRBJ2-1	few	TGTGCCAGCAGCTTAGTGTTTTTGATCTGGGGGAGTGGCTACAATGAGCAGTTCTTC	CASSLVFLIWGSGYNEQFF
TRBV12-3/TRBV12-4	NA	TRBJ1-1	few	TGTGCCAGCAGTTTACCGCCAGGGATTCTGGCTTTCTTT	CASSLPPGILAFF
TRBV20-1	NA	TRBJ2-7	few	TGCAGTGCTAGTGGCCCGTCGATACGGCAGATCCACGAGCAGTACTTC	CSASGPSIRQIHEQYF
TRBV4-3	NA	TRBJ1-5	NA	TGCGCCAGCAGCCAAGAATGGGAGGGGACTCATCAGCCCCAGCATTTT	CASSQEWEGTHQPQHF
TRBV20-1	NA	TRBJ2-1	once	TGCAGTGCCCTGGTGCAGGGGTCCTACAATGAGCAGTTCTTC	CSALVQGSYNEQFF
TRBV19	TRBD1	TRBJ2-7	NA	TGTGCCAGTAGTGTGCGGACAGGGCCCTACGAGCAGTACTTC	CASSVRTGPYEQYF
TRBV20-1	NA	TRBJ2-7	NA	TGCAGTGCTAGACTAAGAAATACCTACGAGCAGTACTTC	CSARLRNTYEQYF
TRBV28	NA	TRBJ2-7	NA	TGTACCAGCTGGGGGGCCCGCTACGAGCAGTACTTC	CTSWGARYEQYF